This T cell receptor beta chain was documented in a study of cytomegalovirus exposure and HLA in healthy donors. Primers included in the PCR were 60 Vbeta and 13 Jbeta primers. Sequencing was performed with immunoSEQ multiplex PCR; in TCRdb, only in-frame clones are kept and a portion is missing. The sample consists of approximately 170,000 clones, around 77% of them appearing once. This clone appeared a single time. Its specificity is not known. V was shortened by 4 bases and J by 2 bases, with 12 bases between the two germline ends. The germline gives CDR1 SGHRS, CDR2 YFSETQ. The CDR3 has 15 amino acids. Study-wide points: Earlier analysis found most TCR beta V segments productive about 90% or about 30% of the time. Serostatus for CMV was the only available immune exposure information. Roughly even sequencing depth across donors was the assumption behind the presence/absence analyses.

The receptor was isolated from a woman younger than 45 in good health and CMV-seropositive. Material for sequencing was PBMCs. The V and J genes are TRBV5-1 and TRBJ1-4, with D possibly matching TRBD1 (6 bases). Written as DNA, the CDR3 is TGCGCCAGCAGCACAGGACAGCCGACTAATGAAAAACTGTTTTTT. Amino acids: CASSTGQPTNEKLFF.